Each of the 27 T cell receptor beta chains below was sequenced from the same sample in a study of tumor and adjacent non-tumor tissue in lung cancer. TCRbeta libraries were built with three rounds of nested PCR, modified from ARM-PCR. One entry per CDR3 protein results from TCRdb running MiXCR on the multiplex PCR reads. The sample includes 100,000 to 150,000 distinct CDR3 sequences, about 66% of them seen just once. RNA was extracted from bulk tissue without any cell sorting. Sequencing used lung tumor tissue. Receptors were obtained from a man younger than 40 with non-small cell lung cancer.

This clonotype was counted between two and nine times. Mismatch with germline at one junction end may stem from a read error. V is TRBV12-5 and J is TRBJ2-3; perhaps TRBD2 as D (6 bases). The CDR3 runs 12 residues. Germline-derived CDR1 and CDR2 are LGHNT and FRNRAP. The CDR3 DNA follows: TGTGCCAGTGACCGTGGAGGGGATACGCAGTATTTT. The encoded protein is CASDRGGDTQYF.

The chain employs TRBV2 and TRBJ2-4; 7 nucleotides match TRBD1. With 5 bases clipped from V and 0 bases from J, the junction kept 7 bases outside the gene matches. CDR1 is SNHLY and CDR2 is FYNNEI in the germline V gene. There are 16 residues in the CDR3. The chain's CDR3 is CASSPFQGEAKNIQYF. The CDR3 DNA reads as TGTGCCAGCAGTCCCTTTCAGGGGGAAGCCAAAAACATTCAGTACTTC.

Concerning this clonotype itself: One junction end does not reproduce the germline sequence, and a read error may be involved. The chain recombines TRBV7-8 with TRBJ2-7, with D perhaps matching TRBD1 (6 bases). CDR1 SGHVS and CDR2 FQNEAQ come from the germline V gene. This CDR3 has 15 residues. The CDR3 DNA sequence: TGTGCCAGCAGCATAACAGGGTCGATGGGCCACGAGCACTACTTC. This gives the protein CASSITGSMGHEHYF.

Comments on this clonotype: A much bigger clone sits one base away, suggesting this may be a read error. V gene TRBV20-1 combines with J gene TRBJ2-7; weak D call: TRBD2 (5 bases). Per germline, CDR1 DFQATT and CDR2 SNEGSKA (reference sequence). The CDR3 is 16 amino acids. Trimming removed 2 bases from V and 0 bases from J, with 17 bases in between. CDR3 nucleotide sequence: TGCAGTGCTAGACCCTCGGTAACGGGAAACTCCTACGAGCAGTACTTC. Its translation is CSARPSVTGNSYEQYF.

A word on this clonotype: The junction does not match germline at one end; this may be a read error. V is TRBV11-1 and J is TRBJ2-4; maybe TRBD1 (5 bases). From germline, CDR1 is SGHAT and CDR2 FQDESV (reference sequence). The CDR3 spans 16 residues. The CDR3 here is CANTHSGRATKNIQCF. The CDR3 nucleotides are TGTGCCAACACCCACTCAGGCAGGGCGACCAAAAATATTCAGTGCTTC.

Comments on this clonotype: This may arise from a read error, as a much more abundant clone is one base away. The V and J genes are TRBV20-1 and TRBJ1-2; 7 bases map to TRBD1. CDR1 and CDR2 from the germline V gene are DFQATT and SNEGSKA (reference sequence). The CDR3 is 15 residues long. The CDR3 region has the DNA TGCAATGCTAGAAGAAGGGACAGTTCTTGGGGTGGCTACACCTTC. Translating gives CNARRRDSSWGGYTF.

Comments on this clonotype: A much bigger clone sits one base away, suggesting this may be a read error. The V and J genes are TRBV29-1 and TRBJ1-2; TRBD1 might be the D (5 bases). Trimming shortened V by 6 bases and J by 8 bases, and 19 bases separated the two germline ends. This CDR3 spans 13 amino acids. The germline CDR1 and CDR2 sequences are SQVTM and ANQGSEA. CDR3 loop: CSVGSGAWGGYTF. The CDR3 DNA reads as TGCAGCGTGGGGTCCGGGGCCTGGGGAGGCTACACCTTC.

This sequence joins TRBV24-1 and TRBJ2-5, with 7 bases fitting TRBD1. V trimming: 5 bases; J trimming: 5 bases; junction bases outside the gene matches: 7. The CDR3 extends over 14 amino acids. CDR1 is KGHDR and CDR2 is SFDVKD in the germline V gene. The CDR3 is CATSGQGRQETQYF. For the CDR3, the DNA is TGTGCCACCAGTGGACAGGGAAGGCAGGAGACCCAGTACTTC.

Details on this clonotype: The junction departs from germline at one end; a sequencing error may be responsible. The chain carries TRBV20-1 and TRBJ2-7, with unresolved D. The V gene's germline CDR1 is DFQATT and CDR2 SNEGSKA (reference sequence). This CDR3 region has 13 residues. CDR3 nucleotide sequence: TGCAGTGCTAGTGAGGAGAACTACTACGAGCAGTATTTC. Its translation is CSASEENYYEQYF.

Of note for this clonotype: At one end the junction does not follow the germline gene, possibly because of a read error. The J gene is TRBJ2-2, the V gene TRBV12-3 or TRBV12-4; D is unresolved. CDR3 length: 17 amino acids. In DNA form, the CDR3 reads TGTGCCAGCAGTTTATGGACCCCTGTCCGAAACATCGGGGAGCTGTTTTTT. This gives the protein CASSLWTPVRNIGELFF.

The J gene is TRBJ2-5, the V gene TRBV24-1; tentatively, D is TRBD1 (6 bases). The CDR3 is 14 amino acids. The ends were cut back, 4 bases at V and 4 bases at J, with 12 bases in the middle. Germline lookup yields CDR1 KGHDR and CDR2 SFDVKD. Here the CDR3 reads CATSDNRELETQYF. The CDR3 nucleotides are TGTGCCACCAGTGACAACAGGGAACTAGAGACCCAGTACTTC.

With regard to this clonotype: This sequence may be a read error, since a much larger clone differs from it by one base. The CDR3 reads CSARPQTSSYDEQFF. DNA for the CDR3: TGCAGTGCTAGACCGCAGACTAGCTCCTACGATGAGCAGTTCTTC. The chain uses TRBV20-1 and TRBJ2-1, with 7 bases matching TRBD2. CDR3 length: 15 residues. Per germline, CDR1 DFQATT and CDR2 SNEGSKA (reference sequence).

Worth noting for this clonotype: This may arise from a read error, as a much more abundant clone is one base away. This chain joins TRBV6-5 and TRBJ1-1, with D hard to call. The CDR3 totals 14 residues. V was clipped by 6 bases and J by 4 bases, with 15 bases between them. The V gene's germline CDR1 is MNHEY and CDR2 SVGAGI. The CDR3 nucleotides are TGTGCCAGCAGCCGCATGAGGGATGGCACTGAAGCTTTCTTT. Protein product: CASSRMRDGTEAFF.

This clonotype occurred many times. DNA of the CDR3: TGCGCCAGCAGTCAGGGAACAGGGATCTCACAAGAGACCCAGTACTTC. This encodes CASSQGTGISQETQYF. V gene TRBV4-1 combines with J gene TRBJ2-5; D might be TRBD1 (6 bases). The V end lost 6 bases, the J end lost 2 bases, and 19 bases lay between the germline ends. Germline assignment: CDR1 MGHRA and CDR2 YSYEKL. CDR3 size: 16 residues.

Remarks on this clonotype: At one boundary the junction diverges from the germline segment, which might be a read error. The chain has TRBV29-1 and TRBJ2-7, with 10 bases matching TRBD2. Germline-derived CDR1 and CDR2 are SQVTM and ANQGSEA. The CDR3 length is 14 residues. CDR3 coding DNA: TGCAGCCTTCCAGCGGGGGGGTCCTTCTACAAGCAGTACTTC. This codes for CSLPAGGSFYKQYF.

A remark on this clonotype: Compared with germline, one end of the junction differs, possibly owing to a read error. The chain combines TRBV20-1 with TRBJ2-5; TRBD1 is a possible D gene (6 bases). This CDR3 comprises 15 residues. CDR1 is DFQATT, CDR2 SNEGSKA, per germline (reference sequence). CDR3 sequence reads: CSAQEDSRSQETQYF. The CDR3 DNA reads TGTAGTGCTCAAGAGGACAGCAGGTCGCAAGAGACCCAGTACTTC.

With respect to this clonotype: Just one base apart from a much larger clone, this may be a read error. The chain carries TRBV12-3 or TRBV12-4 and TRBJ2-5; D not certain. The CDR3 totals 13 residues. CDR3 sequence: CAGSLLMQETQYF. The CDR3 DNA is TGTGCCGGCAGTTTATTGATGCAAGAGACCCAGTACTTC.

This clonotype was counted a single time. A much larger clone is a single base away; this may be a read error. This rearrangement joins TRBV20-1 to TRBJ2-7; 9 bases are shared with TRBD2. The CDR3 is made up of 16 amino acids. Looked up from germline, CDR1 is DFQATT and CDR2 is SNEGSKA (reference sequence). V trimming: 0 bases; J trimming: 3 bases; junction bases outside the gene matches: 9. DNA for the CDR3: TGCAGTGCTAGAGATCCGGCGGGAGGGACCGTCTACGAGCAGTACTTC. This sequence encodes CSARDPAGGTVYEQYF.

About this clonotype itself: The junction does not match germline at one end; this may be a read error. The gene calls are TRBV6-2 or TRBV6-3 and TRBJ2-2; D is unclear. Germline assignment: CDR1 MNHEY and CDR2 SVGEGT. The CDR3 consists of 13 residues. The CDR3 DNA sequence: TGTGTCAGCAGTTACTTGGACACCGGGGAGCTGTTTTTT. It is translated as CVSSYLDTGELFF.

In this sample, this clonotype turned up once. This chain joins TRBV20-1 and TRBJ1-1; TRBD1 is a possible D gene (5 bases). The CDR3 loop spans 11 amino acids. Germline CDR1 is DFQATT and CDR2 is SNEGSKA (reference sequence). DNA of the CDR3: TGCACTACTAGTAGGGGTCCTGAAGCTTTCTTT. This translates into CTTSRGPEAFF.

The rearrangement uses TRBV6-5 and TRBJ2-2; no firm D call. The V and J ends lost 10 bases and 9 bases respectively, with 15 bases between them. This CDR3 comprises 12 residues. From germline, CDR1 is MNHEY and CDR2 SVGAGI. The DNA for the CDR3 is TGTGCCAACAATTACTCGCTCAGGGAGCTGTTTTTT. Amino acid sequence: CANNYSLRELFF.

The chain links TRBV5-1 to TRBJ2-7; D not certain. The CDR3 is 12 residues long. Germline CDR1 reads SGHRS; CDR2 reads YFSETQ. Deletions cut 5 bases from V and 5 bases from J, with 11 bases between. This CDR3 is CASRMERDEQYF. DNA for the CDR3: TGCGCCAGCAGGATGGAAAGGGACGAGCAGTACTTC.

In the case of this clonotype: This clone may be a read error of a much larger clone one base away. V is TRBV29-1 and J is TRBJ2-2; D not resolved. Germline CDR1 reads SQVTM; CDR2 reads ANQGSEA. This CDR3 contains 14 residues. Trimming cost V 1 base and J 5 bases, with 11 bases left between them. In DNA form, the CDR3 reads TGCAGCGTTGAAGGGGCCGTGAGTACCGGGGAGCTGTTTTTT. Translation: CSVEGAVSTGELFF.

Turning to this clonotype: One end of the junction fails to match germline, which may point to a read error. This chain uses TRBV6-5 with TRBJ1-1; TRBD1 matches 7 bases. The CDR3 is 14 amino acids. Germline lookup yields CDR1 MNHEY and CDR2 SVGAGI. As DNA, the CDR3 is TGTGCCAACAGCTCGGGACAGAGGAACACTGAAGCTATCTTT. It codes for CANSSGQRNTEAIF.

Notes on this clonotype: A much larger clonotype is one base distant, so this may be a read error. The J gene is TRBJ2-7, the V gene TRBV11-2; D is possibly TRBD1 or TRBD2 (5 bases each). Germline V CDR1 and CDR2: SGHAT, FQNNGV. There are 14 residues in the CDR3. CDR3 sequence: CARRRGASSYEQYF. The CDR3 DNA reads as TGTGCCCGCAGAAGAGGGGCGAGCTCCTACGAGCAGTACTTC. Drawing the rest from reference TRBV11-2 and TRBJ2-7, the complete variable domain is EAGVAQSPRYKIIEKRQSVAFWCNPISGHATLYWYQQILGQGPKLLIQFQNNGVVDDSQLPKDRFSAERLKGVDSTLKIQPAKLEDSAVYLCARRRGASSYEQYFGPGTRLTVT.

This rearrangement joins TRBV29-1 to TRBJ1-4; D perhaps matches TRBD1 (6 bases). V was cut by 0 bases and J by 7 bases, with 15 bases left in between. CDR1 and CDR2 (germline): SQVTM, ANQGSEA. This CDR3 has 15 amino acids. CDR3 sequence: CSVEETGHGGEKLFF. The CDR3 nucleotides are TGCAGCGTTGAAGAGACGGGACACGGGGGTGAAAAACTGTTTTTT.

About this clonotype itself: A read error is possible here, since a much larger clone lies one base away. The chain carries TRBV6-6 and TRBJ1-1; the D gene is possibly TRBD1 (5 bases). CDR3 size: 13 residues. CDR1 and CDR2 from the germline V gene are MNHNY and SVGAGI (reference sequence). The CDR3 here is CASSPRVDTDAFF. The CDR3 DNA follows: TGTGCCAGCAGTCCCAGGGTGGACACTGACGCTTTCTTT.